Listed below are T cell receptor beta chains from one sample, sequenced in a study of blood T cell repertoires in COVID-19. The table came from immunoSEQ multiplex PCR; TCRdb's copy has only in-frame clones and leaves some out. This sample has 200,000 to 250,000 clones, with 70% to 90% found just once. Sequenced: PBMCs or T cells enriched from blood (not recorded which). Source of these receptors: a man aged 25-45 years who had recovered from COVID-19. Both conserved end residues are part of each CDR3. A D gene is named only where the DNA matches it firmly. A clone size is listed for some rows: how often the clone was seen (once, few, many), or a class if it is expanded.

d_gene	v_gene	abundance	j_gene	CDR3nt	CDR3aa
TRBD1	TRBV27	.	TRBJ1-3	TGTGCCACCAATTTCCGCCGACAGGGGCCCTACCTCTCTGGAAACACCATATATTTT	CATNFRRQGPYLSGNTIYF
TRBD2	TRBV29-1	.	TRBJ2-2	TGCAGCGTTGACGGGCTAGCGGCCACCGGGGAGCTGTTTTTT	CSVDGLAATGELFF
.	TRBV7-7	once	TRBJ2-5	TGTGCCAGCAGCTTAGGTTGGTCTAGTTGGGAGACCCAGTACTTC	CASSLGWSSWETQYF
TRBD1	TRBV27	once	TRBJ2-1	TGTGCCAGCAGTTTATGGGGACAGAACAATGAGCAGTTCTTC	CASSLWGQNNEQFF
.	TRBV3-1/TRBV3-2	.	TRBJ2-3	TGTGCCAGCAGCCCCTTCACAGATACGCAGTATTTT	CASSPFTDTQYF
TRBD2	TRBV30	.	TRBJ2-3	TGTGCCTGGAGTGTTGGTAGCGGGGGCACAGATACGCAGTATTTT	CAWSVGSGGTDTQYF
.	TRBV7-2	.	TRBJ1-3	TGTGCCAGCAGCGCCCGACAGGCTCGCTCTGGAAACACCATATATTTT	CASSARQARSGNTIYF
TRBD2	TRBV5-4	.	TRBJ2-2	TGTGCCAGCAGCTTGAGTTTACTAGCGGGGGACGTCGGGGAGCTGTTTTTT	CASSLSLLAGDVGELFF
.	TRBV5-1	.	TRBJ1-4	TGCGCCAGCAGCTTGTATTCACGGGAGGATGAAAAACTGTTTTTT	CASSLYSREDEKLFF
TRBD1	TRBV19	.	TRBJ1-2	TGTGCCAGTAGTATTCTACAGGGGGCCGACTATGGCTACACCTTC	CASSILQGADYGYTF
.	TRBV30	.	TRBJ2-7	TGTGCCTGGAAGAGGAGGGCGGGGAGCTACGAGCAGTACTTC	CAWKRRAGSYEQYF
.	TRBV3-1/TRBV3-2	once	TRBJ2-7	TGTGCCAGCAGCATCGGGGACTTCTACCCATTCTACGAGCAGTACTTC	CASSIGDFYPFYEQYF
TRBD1	TRBV30	.	TRBJ2-3	TGTGCCTGGAAGGGCAGGGGGCAAAATCCGCAGTATTTT	CAWKGRGQNPQYF
TRBD1	TRBV5-6	.	TRBJ1-1	TGTGCCAGCAGCTTTTGGCAGGGGGCAGCCGCTTTCTTT	CASSFWQGAAAFF
TRBD1	TRBV19	.	TRBJ2-1	TGTGCCAGTAGTATGGGGACAGGGGTCACTTGGGCCTACAATGAGCAGTTCTTC	CASSMGTGVTWAYNEQFF
TRBD1	TRBV15	once	TRBJ2-1	TGTGCCACCTCGGGACAGGGGGGGAATGAGCAGTTCTTC	CATSGQGGNEQFF
.	TRBV28	.	TRBJ1-1	TGTGCCAGCAGTTTGCAGGAAAACACTGAAGCTTTCTTT	CASSLQENTEAFF
TRBD1	TRBV10-2	.	TRBJ1-1	TGCGCCAGCAGTGAACAGGGGAGGTACACTGAAGCTTTCTTT	CASSEQGRYTEAFF
TRBD1	TRBV10-2	.	TRBJ1-2	TGCGCCAGCAGTGATCCGGGACAGTATGGCTACACCTTC	CASSDPGQYGYTF